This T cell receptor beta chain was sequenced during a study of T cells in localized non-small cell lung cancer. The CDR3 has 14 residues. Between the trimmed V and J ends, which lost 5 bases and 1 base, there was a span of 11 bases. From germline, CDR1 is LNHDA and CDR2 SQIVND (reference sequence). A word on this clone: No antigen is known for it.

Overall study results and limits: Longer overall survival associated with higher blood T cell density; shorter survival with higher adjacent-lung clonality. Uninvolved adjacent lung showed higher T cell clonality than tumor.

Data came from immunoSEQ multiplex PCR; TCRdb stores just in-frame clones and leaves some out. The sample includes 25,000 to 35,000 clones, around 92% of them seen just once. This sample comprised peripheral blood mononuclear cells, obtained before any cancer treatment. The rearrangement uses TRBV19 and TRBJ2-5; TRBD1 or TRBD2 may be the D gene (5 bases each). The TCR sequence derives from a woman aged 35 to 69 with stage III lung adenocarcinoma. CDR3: CASSPRDGQETQYF. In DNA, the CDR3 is TGTGCCAGTAGTCCTCGGGACGGCCAAGAGACCCAGTACTTC. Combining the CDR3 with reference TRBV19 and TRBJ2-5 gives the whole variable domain DGGITQSPKYLFRKEGQNVTLSCEQNLNHDAMYWYRQDPGQGLRLIYYSQIVNDFQKGDIAEGYSVSREKKESFPLTVTSAQKNPTAFYLCASSPRDGQETQYFGPGTRLLVL.